This T cell receptor beta chain was sequenced in a study of blood T cell repertoires in COVID-19. At the level of the study: The study drew acute and convalescent COVID-19 samples from the United States, Italy and Spain. PBMCs, B-cell-depleted T cells, or T cells were the source of the cDNA or gDNA that made up the material.

The CDR3 runs 17 residues. Germline assignment: CDR1 LNHNV and CDR2 YYDKDF (reference sequence). Germline trimming cut 0 bases from V and 2 bases from J; bases unmatched to any gene: 7. Authors' processing steps: Nucleated cell number was recorded as an estimate derived from reference gene primer amplification. Libraries were prepared by immunoSEQ multiplex PCR; TCRdb keeps only in-frame clonotypes and omits some of them. Clone size and V and J calls were adopted from that table, with D and trimming inferred from the DNA. Seen here are about 110,000 clones, 80% to 90% observed once, and the top ten hold roughly 7.9%.

Sequenced: peripheral blood. The chain has TRBV15 and TRBJ1-2; 9 nucleotides align to TRBD1. This TCR derives from a woman of 80 years or more with active or convalescent COVID-19. This chain's CDR3 is CATSRDGDRDPNYGYTF. The CDR3 region has the DNA TGTGCCACCAGCAGAGATGGGGACAGGGACCCAAACTATGGCTACACCTTC.